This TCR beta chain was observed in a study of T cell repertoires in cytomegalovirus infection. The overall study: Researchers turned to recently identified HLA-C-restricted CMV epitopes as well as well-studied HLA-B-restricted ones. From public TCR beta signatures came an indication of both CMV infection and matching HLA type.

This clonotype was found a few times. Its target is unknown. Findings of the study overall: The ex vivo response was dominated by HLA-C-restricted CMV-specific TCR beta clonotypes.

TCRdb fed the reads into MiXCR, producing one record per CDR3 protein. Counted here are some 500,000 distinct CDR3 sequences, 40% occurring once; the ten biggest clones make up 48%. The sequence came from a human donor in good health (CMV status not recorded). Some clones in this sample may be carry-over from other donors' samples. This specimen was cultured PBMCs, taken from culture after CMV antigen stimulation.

Here the CDR3 reads CATSRGESGYTF. For the CDR3, the DNA is TGTGCCACCAGCAGGGGGGAGAGTGGCTACACCTTC. The J gene is TRBJ1-2, the V gene TRBV15; D may be TRBD1 (5 bases). Per the germline V gene, CDR1 is LNHNV and CDR2 is YYDKDF (reference sequence). V was shortened by 3 bases and J by 7 bases, with 9 bases between the two germline ends. This CDR3 has 12 amino acids.